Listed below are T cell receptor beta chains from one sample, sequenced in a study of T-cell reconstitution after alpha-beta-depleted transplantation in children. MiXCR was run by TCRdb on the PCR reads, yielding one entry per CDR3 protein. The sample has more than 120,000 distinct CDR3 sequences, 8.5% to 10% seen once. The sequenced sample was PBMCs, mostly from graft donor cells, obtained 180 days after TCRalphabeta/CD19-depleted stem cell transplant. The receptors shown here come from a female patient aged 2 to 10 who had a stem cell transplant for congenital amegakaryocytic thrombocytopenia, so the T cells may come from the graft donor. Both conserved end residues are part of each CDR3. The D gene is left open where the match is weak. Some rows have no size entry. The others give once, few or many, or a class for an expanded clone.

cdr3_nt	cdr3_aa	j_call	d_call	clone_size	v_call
TGCGCCAGCAGACTAGCGGGAGTCGAAGAGACCCAGTACTTC	CASRLAGVEETQYF	TRBJ2-5	TRBD2	.	TRBV5-1
TGTGCCAGCAGCTTACTCCCGGGACAGGGGCGCTCTGGAAACACCATATATTTT	CASSLLPGQGRSGNTIYF	TRBJ1-3	TRBD1	many	TRBV11-2
TGCGCCAGCAGACCTCAAACAGACAGGACGTATGGCTACACCTTC	CASRPQTDRTYGYTF	TRBJ1-2	.	many	TRBV5-1
TGTGCCAGCATTGGTTTGAAGGTCCACGTCCTGACTTTC	CASIGLKVHVLTF	TRBJ2-6	.	many	TRBV2
TGTGCCAGCAGCCTGGACAGGGGTGGTCGCCCCGGGGAGCTGTTTTTT	CASSLDRGGRPGELFF	TRBJ2-2	TRBD1	few	TRBV12-3/TRBV12-4
TGTGCCAGCAGCCAGATGTATTCGAACACCGGGGAGCTGTTTTTT	CASSQMYSNTGELFF	TRBJ2-2	.	many	TRBV3-1
TGTGCCAGCAGCCAAGGCAGCTCCTACAATGAGCAGTTCTTC	CASSQGSSYNEQFF	TRBJ2-1	.	many	TRBV4-2
TGCAGTGCTCCGCCGTGGGCGCAGACCAGGGATACGCAGTATTTT	CSAPPWAQTRDTQYF	TRBJ2-3	.	many	TRBV20-1
TGTGCCAGCAGTTTTGACAGGGGGGATAATTCACCCCTCCACTTT	CASSFDRGDNSPLHF	TRBJ1-6	TRBD1	many	TRBV27
TGTGCCAGCAGCCGCGGGGACAGGCCCTACGAGCAGTACTTC	CASSRGDRPYEQYF	TRBJ2-7	TRBD1	many	TRBV28
TGTGCCAGCAGTAGAAGGAGGGGACTAGCGGCCTACGAGCAGTACTTC	CASSRRRGLAAYEQYF	TRBJ2-7	TRBD2	few	TRBV6-2/TRBV6-3
TGTGCCAGCAGTCGTCGTACTAGGGCTCTCAATCAGCAGTTCTTC	CASSRRTRALNQQFF	TRBJ2-1	.	many	TRBV27
TGTGCCAGCAGCTTTAATTACGGGGACACTGAAGCTTTCTTT	CASSFNYGDTEAFF	TRBJ1-1	.	many	TRBV11-2
TGCAGCGCACCAACAGGTGGAGAGACCCAGTACTTC	CSAPTGGETQYF	TRBJ2-5	.	many	TRBV29-1
TGTGCCAGCAGCCAAGGTACGGTGGGTCAGCCCCAGCATTTT	CASSQGTVGQPQHF	TRBJ1-5	.	.	TRBV3-1
TGTGCCAGCTCACCCGCCGGAGTCAGGAAAAACTTC	CASSPAGVRKNF	TRBJ1-2	.	few	TRBV18
TGCAGTGCTCTAGGCTCGCACCAAGAGACCCAGTACTTC	CSALGSHQETQYF	TRBJ2-5	.	many	TRBV20-1
TGCAGTGCTAGAGATATACAGGGCTCCTACGAGCAGTACTTC	CSARDIQGSYEQYF	TRBJ2-7	.	many	TRBV20-1
TGTGCCAGCAGCCAAGAGCCTAGCGGGTACCCAGATACGCAGTATTTT	CASSQEPSGYPDTQYF	TRBJ2-3	TRBD2	.	TRBV4-2
TGTGCCAGCAGCTACCCGGCTTACAGGGACATGAACACTGAAGCTTTCTTT	CASSYPAYRDMNTEAFF	TRBJ1-1	.	few	TRBV7-8
TGTGCCAGCAGTTTTTTTCCCTCACGGGAGACCCAGTACTTC	CASSFFPSRETQYF	TRBJ2-5	.	many	TRBV28
TGTGCCAGCTCACCCCCTAGCGGGTCCTACAATGAGCAGTTCTTC	CASSPPSGSYNEQFF	TRBJ2-1	TRBD2	many	TRBV18
TGTGCCATCAGTGGACTAGCGGGAGCTGCTGAGCAGTTCTTC	CAISGLAGAAEQFF	TRBJ2-1	TRBD2	many	TRBV10-3
TGTGCCAGCAGTTTTCCCTCCAGGGATAGGGGCCAAGAGACCCAGTACTTC	CASSFPSRDRGQETQYF	TRBJ2-5	.	many	TRBV28
TGCAGCGTTGATAGCGGACCTAGCACAGATACGCAGTATTTT	CSVDSGPSTDTQYF	TRBJ2-3	.	many	TRBV29-1
TGCGCCAGCAGCCAAACGTGGAGTGCACTGGGACTAGCGGGAGCGGGCTCCTACAATGAGCAGTTCTTC	CASSQTWSALGLAGAGSYNEQFF	TRBJ2-1	TRBD2	many	TRBV4-3
TGTGCCAGCAGCCCAGGGGACAGGGCCTACGAGCAGTACTTC	CASSPGDRAYEQYF	TRBJ2-7	TRBD1	few	TRBV12-3/TRBV12-4
TGTGCCATCAGTGAGAACGTCGGCGGGGTCGAGCAGTACTTC	CAISENVGGVEQYF	TRBJ2-7	.	many	TRBV10-3
TGCAGTGCACGGTCAACAGGGAACACCGGGGAGCTGTTTTTT	CSARSTGNTGELFF	TRBJ2-2	.	many	TRBV20-1
TGCGCCAGCAGCCAAGATATCAGGAGCGAGCAGTACTTC	CASSQDIRSEQYF	TRBJ2-7	.	few	TRBV4-3
TGTGCCAGCAGCTCCCCCGTACGGGGCCTAGGGGGCTACACCTTC	CASSSPVRGLGGYTF	TRBJ1-2	.	.	TRBV7-9
TGTGCCAGCAGGAGAGATATGGGCGCGGGAGGCTACACCTTC	CASRRDMGAGGYTF	TRBJ1-2	.	many	TRBV5-5
TGCGCCAGCAGTGAGTCAGGGGGCTCCTACAATGAGCAGTTCTTC	CASSESGGSYNEQFF	TRBJ2-1	.	many	TRBV10-1
TGTGCCAGCAGTTTAGTGGGGACAGTTCGCGAGCAGTACTTC	CASSLVGTVREQYF	TRBJ2-7	TRBD1	.	TRBV12-3/TRBV12-4
TGTGCCAGCAGCTTAAGCGTACCCACAGATACGCAGTATTTT	CASSLSVPTDTQYF	TRBJ2-3	.	.	TRBV7-9
TGTGCCAGCAGTTTATACTTGGGCAACTATGGCTACACCTTC	CASSLYLGNYGYTF	TRBJ1-2	.	many	TRBV28
TGCAGTGCTAGAGATCAGTGGGACAAGACCGAAAAACTGTTTTTT	CSARDQWDKTEKLFF	TRBJ1-4	.	many	TRBV20-1
TGTGCCAGCTCACCCGGGACAGCGCCGAACGAGCAGTACTTC	CASSPGTAPNEQYF	TRBJ2-7	TRBD1	.	TRBV18
TGTGCCAGCAGCATTAGCGGGAGATTCTCCTACGAGCAGTACTTC	CASSISGRFSYEQYF	TRBJ2-7	TRBD2	.	TRBV13
TGTGCCAGCAGCGGGCAGAGCAATCAGCCCCAGCATTTT	CASSGQSNQPQHF	TRBJ1-5	.	.	TRBV7-8
TGTGCCAGCAGTTTAGTACTTGGGACTGGAGGGTGGGAGACCCAGTACTTC	CASSLVLGTGGWETQYF	TRBJ2-5	.	few	TRBV12-3/TRBV12-4
TGCGCCAGCAGCTACAACTCTCAGGGGCCCGGGGAGCTGTTTTTT	CASSYNSQGPGELFF	TRBJ2-2	.	many	TRBV5-1
TGTGCCAGCAGCTTGTTTCCATCGGGAGTAGAGACCCAGTACTTC	CASSLFPSGVETQYF	TRBJ2-5	.	many	TRBV7-3
TGCGCCAGCAGCCGCCGACTAGCGTTGTACCAAGAGACCCAGTACTTC	CASSRRLALYQETQYF	TRBJ2-5	TRBD2	.	TRBV4-1
TGTGCCAGTTCAAGGTTTGGGAACCAAGAGACCCAGTACTTC	CASSRFGNQETQYF	TRBJ2-5	.	.	TRBV19
TGTGCCACCAGTGCCTCCGGGACACGAGAGACCCAGTACTTC	CATSASGTRETQYF	TRBJ2-5	.	many	TRBV24-1
TGCAGTGCTAGAGATCCTAATAGCGGGGGGGCAACCCAGTACTTC	CSARDPNSGGATQYF	TRBJ2-5	TRBD2	many	TRBV20-1
TGCAGCCTCTCGGACAGGGAAGTCTATGGCTACACCTTC	CSLSDREVYGYTF	TRBJ1-2	TRBD1	.	TRBV20-1
TGTGCCAGCAGCCGGATGGGGACGGAAAGCACAGATACGCAGTATTTT	CASSRMGTESTDTQYF	TRBJ2-3	.	many	TRBV14
TGTGCCACCAGCAGAGGGTGGCCTCCCGGACAGCCCCAGCATTTT	CATSRGWPPGQPQHF	TRBJ1-5	.	many	TRBV15
TGTGCCAGCAGCCCCCTGGCGGGAGTGGGGGAGCAGTACTTC	CASSPLAGVGEQYF	TRBJ2-7	TRBD2	few	TRBV11-2
TGTGCCAGCAGCCAAGAAACCTACGAGCAGTACTTC	CASSQETYEQYF	TRBJ2-7	.	many	TRBV14
TGTGCCAGCAGCTTACGCCCCGGGTCCGAGCAGTACTTC	CASSLRPGSEQYF	TRBJ2-7	.	many	TRBV11-3
TGCGCCAGCAGCTTGGTATCAGACGAAGGCTATGGCTACACCTTC	CASSLVSDEGYGYTF	TRBJ1-2	.	many	TRBV5-1
TGTGCCAGCAGCTTTGAGAGCGGGGGGGGAGATACGCAGTATTTT	CASSFESGGGDTQYF	TRBJ2-3	TRBD2	.	TRBV12-3/TRBV12-4